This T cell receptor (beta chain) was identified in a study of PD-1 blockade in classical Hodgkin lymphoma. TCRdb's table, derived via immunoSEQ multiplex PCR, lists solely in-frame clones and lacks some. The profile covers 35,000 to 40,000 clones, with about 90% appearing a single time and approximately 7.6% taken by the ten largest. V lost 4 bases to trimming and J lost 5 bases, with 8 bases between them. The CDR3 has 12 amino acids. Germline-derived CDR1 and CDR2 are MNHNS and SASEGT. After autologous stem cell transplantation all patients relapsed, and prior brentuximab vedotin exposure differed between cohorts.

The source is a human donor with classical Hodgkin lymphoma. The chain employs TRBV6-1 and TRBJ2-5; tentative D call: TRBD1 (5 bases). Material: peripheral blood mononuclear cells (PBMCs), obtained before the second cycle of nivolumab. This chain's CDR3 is CASSASGETQYF. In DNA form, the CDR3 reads TGTGCCAGCAGTGCGTCAGGGGAGACCCAGTACTTC.